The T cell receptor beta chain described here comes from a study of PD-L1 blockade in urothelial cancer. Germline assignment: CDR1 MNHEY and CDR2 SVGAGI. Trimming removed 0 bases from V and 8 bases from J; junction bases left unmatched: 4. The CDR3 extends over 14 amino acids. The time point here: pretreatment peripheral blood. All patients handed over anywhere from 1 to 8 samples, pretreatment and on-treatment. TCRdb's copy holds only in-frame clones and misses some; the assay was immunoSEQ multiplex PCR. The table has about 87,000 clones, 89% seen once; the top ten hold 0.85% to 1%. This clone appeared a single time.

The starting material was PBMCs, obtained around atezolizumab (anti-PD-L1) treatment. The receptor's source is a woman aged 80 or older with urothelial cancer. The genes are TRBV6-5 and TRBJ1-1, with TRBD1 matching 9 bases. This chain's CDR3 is CASSYSRDRAEAFF. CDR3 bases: TGTGCCAGCAGTTACTCGCGGGACAGGGCCGAAGCTTTCTTT.